The 8 T cell receptor beta chains below come from one sample, sequenced in a study of cytomegalovirus exposure and HLA in healthy donors. 60 Vbeta and 13 Jbeta primers were used in PCR. Assay used: immunoSEQ multiplex PCR; TCRdb lists only in-frame clones, some missing. In total, the table holds 100,000 to 150,000 clones. Sequencing was performed on PBMCs. These receptors came from a woman aged 40 to 50 in good health and CMV-seronegative.

The CDR3 spells CASKGQGGPGELFF. DNA for the CDR3: TGTGCCAGCAAAGGACAGGGTGGGCCCGGGGAGCTGTTTTTT. V is TRBV19 and J is TRBJ2-2, with TRBD1 matching over 8 bases. The CDR3 consists of 14 residues. From germline, CDR1 is LNHDA and CDR2 SQIVND (reference sequence). Unmatched junction bases numbered 9, after V lost 9 bases and J lost 6 bases. Variable domain in full (rest from reference TRBV19 and TRBJ2-2): DGGITQSPKYLFRKEGQNVTLSCEQNLNHDAMYWYRQDPGQGLRLIYYSQIVNDFQKGDIAEGYSVSREKKESFPLTVTSAQKNPTAFYLCASKGQGGPGELFFGEGSRLTVL.

J is TRBJ1-5 and V is TRBV2, with D unclear. Germline CDR1 SNHLY, CDR2 FYNNEI. This CDR3 has 11 amino acids. V gave up 5 bases and J gave up 5 bases, with 4 bases separating them. CDR3 sequence (DNA): TGTGCCAGCAGTCGAGATCAGCCCCAGCATTTT. This codes for CASSRDQPQHF. Looking up the rest from reference TRBV2 and TRBJ1-5 gives the full variable domain: EPEVTQTPSHQVTQMGQEVILRCVPISNHLYFYWYRQILGQKVEFLVSFYNNEISEKSEIFDDQFSVERPDGSNFTLKIRSTKLEDSAMYFCASSRDQPQHFGDGTRLSIL.

This chain links TRBV5-4 with TRBJ1-2, with 8 bases lining up with TRBD1. The CDR3 sequence is 16 residues long. Germline V gene data show CDR1 as SGHNT and CDR2 as YYREEE (reference sequence). The J segment lost 2 bases and the V segment lost 2 bases, leaving 8 bases of the junction unmatched. CDR3 in DNA: TGTGCCAGCAGCTTCCGACAGGGGTCCGTCAACTATGGCTACACCTTC. This translates into CASSFRQGSVNYGYTF.

The chain recombines TRBV11-2 with TRBJ1-6; TRBD1 matches at 11 bases. Germline CDR1 and CDR2: SGHAT and FQNNGV. The CDR3 is 14 amino acids. With 5 bases clipped from V and 10 bases from J, the junction kept 4 bases outside the gene matches. The CDR3 loop is CASSGGQGASPLHF. The DNA of the CDR3 is TGTGCCAGCAGCGGAGGACAGGGGGCCTCACCCCTCCACTTT. Complete variable domain (other parts from reference TRBV11-2 and TRBJ1-6): EAGVAQSPRYKIIEKRQSVAFWCNPISGHATLYWYQQILGQGPKLLIQFQNNGVVDDSQLPKDRFSAERLKGVDSTLKIQPAKLEDSAVYLCASSGGQGASPLHFGNGTRLTVT.

The V and J genes are TRBV2 and TRBJ1-1; D not resolved. V lost 6 bases, J lost 7 bases, and 6 bases lay in between. The CDR3 has 10 amino acids. CDR1 SNHLY and CDR2 FYNNEI come from the germline V gene. CDR3 DNA sequence: TGTGCCAGCAGCGGACTTGAAGCTTTCTTT. This translates into CASSGLEAFF.

In the case of this clone: Likely a read error: the CDR3 ends without its conserved phenylalanine or tryptophan. The V call is TRBV5-4, the J call TRBJ2-7, with D possibly being TRBD2 (7 bases). Trimming stripped 0 bases from V and 3 bases from J, with 10 bases between. Germline lookup yields CDR1 SGHNT and CDR2 YYREEE (reference sequence). This CDR3 comprises 14 residues. The CDR3 spells CASSLDGGLYEQYS. CDR3 nucleotides: TGTGCCAGCAGCTTGGACGGGGGGCTCTACGAGCAGTACTCC.

The chain links TRBV27 to TRBJ2-1; 8 nucleotides line up with TRBD1. The CDR3 spans 17 residues. J gave up 7 bases and V 2 bases, and 13 bases lay outside the gene matches. Germline lookup yields CDR1 MNHEY and CDR2 SMNVEV (reference sequence). The CDR3 spells CASSLGLSPGGWNEQFF. The CDR3 DNA is TGTGCCAGCAGTTTAGGACTTTCGCCAGGGGGCTGGAATGAGCAGTTCTTC.

The rearrangement joins TRBV9 to TRBJ2-1; 10 bases are a match to TRBD2. Germline values: CDR1 SGDLS, CDR2 YYNGEE. This CDR3 spans 16 amino acids. With 0 bases clipped from V and 15 bases from J, the junction kept 15 bases outside the gene matches. This CDR3 is CASSVALAAGGPVLFF. In DNA form, the CDR3 reads TGTGCCAGCAGCGTAGCCCTCGCAGCGGGGGGGCCAGTTTTGTTCTTC.